This T cell receptor beta chain was retrieved from a study of blood T cell repertoires in COVID-19. The method was immunoSEQ multiplex PCR; TCRdb's version includes in-frame clones alone and lacks a portion of them. The sample includes 100,000 to 120,000 clones, about 80% of them seen just once. There are 14 residues in the CDR3. V was shortened by 5 bases and J by 1 base, with 9 bases between the two germline ends. Germline assignment: CDR1 SGHDT and CDR2 YYEEEE. The chain recombines TRBV5-6 with TRBJ2-2; weak D call: TRBD2 (6 bases). The source material was peripheral blood. The TCR originated in a middle-aged woman with acute or convalescent COVID-19. The CDR3: CASRRDWNTGELFF. CDR3 DNA: TGTGCCAGCAGACGGGACTGGAACACCGGGGAGCTGTTTTTT.